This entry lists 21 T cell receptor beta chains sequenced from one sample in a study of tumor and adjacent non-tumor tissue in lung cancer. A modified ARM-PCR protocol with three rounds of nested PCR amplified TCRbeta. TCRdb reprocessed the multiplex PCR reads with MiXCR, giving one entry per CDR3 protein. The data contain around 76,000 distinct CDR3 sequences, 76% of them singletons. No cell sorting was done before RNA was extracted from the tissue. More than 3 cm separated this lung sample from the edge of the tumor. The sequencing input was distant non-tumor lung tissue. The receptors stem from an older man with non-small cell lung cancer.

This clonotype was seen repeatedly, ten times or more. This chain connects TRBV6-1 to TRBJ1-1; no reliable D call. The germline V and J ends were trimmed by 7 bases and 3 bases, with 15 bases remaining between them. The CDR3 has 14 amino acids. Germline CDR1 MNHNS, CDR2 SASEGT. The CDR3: CASNDPSYDTEAFF. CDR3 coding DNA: TGTGCCAGCAACGACCCGAGCTATGACACTGAAGCTTTCTTT.

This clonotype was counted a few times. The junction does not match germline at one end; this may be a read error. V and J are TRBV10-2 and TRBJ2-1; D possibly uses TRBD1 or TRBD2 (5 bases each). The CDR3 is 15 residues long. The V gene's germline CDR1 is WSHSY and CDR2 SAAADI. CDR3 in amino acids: CTSRSPGPSSHEHFF. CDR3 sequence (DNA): TGTACCAGCAGGTCCCCGGGACCCTCTTCTCATGAGCACTTCTTC.

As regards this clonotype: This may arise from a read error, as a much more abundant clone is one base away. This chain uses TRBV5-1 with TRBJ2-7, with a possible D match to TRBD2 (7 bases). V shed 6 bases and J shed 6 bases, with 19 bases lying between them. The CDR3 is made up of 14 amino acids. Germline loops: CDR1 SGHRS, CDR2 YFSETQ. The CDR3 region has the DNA TGCGCCAGCACCCCGACCCGAGGGGGGGTCGAGCAGTACTTC. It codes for CASTPTRGGVEQYF.

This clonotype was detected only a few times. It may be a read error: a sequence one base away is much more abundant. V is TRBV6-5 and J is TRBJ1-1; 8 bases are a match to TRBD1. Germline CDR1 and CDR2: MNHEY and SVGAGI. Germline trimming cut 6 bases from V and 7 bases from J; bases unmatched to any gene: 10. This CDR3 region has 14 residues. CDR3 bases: TGTGCCAGCAGGTTGACAGGGGATGACAATGAAGCTTTCTTT. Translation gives CASRLTGDDNEAFF.

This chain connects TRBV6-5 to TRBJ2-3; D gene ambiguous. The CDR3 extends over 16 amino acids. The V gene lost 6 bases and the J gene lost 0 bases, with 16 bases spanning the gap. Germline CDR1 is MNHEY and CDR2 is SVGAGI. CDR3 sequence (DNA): TGTGCCAGCAGGAACTCTCCGGGTAGGAGCACAGATACGCAGTATTTT. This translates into CASRNSPGRSTDTQYF.

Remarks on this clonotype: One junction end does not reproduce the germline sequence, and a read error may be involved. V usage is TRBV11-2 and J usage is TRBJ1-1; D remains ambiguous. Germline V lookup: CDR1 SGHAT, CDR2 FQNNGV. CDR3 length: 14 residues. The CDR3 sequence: CASSRMTVCTETFF. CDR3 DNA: TGTGCCAGCAGCCGGATGACGGTTTGCACTGAAACTTTCTTT.

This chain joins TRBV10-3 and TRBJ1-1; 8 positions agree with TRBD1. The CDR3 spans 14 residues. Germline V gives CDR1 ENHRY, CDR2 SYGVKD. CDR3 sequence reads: CVMSKTGAMAEAFF. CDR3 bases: TGTGTCATGAGTAAGACAGGGGCAATGGCTGAAGCTTTCTTT.

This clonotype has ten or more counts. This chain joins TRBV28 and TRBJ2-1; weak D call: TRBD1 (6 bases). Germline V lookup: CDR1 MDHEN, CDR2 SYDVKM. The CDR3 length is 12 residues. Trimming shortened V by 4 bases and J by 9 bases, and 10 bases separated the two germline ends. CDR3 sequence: CASSSQGGEQFF. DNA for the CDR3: TGTGCCAGCAGTTCACAGGGTGGTGAGCAGTTCTTC.

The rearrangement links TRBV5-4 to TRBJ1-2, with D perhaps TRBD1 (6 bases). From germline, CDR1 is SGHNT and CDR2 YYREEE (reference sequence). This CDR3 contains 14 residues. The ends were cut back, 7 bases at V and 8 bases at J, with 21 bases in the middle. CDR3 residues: CASCGGNRVEGYTF. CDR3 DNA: TGTGCCAGCTGCGGAGGAAACAGGGTTGAAGGCTACACCTTC.

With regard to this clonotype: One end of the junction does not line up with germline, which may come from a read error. The CDR3 DNA sequence: TGTGCCAGCAGCTCACAGGGTGGGATTGAACCTTTCTTT. Protein: CASSSQGGIEPFF. The gene calls are TRBV11-3 and TRBJ1-1; tentative D call: TRBD1 (6 bases). The CDR3 runs to 13 residues. Germline V gene sequence: CDR1 SGHNT, CDR2 YENEEA.

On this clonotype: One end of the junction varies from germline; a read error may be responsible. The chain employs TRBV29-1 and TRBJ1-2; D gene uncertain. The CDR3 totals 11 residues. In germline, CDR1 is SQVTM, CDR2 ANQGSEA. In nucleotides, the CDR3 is TGCAGCGTAACAACTAACTATAGCTACACCTTC. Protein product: CSVTTNYSYTF.

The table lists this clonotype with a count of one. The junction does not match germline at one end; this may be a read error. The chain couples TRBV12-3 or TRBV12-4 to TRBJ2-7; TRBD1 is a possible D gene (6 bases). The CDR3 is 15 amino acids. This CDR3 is CTSSNSTGRPYEQYF. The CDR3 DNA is TGTACCAGCAGTAACTCGACAGGAAGACCCTATGAGCAGTACTTC.

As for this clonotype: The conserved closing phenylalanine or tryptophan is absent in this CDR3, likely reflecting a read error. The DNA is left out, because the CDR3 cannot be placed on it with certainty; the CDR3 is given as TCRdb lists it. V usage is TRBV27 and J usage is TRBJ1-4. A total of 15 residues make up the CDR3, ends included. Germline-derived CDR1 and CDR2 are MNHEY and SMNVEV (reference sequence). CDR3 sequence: CASSPTGGWDEKLFI.

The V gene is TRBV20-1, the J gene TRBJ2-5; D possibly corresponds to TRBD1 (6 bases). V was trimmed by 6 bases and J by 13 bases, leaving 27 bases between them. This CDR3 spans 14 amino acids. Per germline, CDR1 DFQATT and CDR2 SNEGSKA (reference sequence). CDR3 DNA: TGCAGTGCCGCCTCAGGACAGTTCCAAGAGGCCCCGTACTTC. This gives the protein CSAASGQFQEAPYF.

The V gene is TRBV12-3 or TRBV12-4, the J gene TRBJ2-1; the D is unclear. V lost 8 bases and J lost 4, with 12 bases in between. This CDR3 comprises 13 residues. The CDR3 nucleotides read TGTGCCAGCGGCCCGGTCGGATACAATGAGCAGTTCTTC. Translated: CASGPVGYNEQFF.

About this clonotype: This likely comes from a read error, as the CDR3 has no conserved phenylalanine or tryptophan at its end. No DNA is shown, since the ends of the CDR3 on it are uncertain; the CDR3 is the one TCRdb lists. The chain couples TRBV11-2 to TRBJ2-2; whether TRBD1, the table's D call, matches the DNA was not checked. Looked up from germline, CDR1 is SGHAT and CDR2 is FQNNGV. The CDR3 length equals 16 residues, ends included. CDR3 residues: CASSIVGTGVAGELFL.

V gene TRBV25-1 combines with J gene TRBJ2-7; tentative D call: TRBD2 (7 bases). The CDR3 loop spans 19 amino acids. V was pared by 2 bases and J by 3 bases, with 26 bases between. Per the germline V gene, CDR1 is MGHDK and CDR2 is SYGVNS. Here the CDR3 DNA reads TGTGCCAGCAGTGAAGAAGGGGGGGGATTCGGACAGACCAACTACGAGCAGTACTTC. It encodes CASSEEGGGFGQTNYEQYF.

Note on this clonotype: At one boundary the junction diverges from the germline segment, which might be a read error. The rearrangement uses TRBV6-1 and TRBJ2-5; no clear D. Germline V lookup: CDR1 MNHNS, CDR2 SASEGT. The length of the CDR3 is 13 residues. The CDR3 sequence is CARSVYRQETQYF. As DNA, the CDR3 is TGTGCCAGAAGTGTATACAGACAAGAGACCCAGTACTTC.

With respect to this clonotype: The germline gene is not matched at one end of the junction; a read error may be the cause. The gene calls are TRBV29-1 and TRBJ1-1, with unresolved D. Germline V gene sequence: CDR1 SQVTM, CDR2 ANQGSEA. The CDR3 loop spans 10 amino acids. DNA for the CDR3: TGCAGCGTTATGGTCCCCCCCGCTTCCTTT. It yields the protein CSVMVPPASF.

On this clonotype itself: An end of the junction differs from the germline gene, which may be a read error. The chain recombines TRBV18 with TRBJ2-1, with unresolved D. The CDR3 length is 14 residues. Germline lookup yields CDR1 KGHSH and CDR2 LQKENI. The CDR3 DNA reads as TGTGTCAGCTCACCCACCTCAGAGGAGTCTGAGCAGTTCTTC. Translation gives CVSSPTSEESEQFF.

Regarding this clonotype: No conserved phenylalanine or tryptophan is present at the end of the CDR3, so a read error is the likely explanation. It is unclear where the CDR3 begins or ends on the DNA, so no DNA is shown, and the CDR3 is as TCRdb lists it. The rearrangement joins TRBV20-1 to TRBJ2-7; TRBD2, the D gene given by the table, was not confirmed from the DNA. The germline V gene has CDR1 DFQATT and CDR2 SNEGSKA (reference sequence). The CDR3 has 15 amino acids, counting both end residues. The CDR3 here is CSVRQGLAGTYEQYI.